The sequence of this T cell receptor (beta chain) was determined in a study of T cell responses to AZD1222 COVID-19 vaccine. The germline V and J ends were trimmed by 5 bases and 5 bases, with 10 bases remaining between them. The CDR3 totals 13 residues. Germline V gives CDR1 MGHRA, CDR2 YSYEKL. Some clones are missing from TCRdb's copy, which holds only in-frame ones; the method was immunoSEQ multiplex PCR. The top ten hold approximately 0.96% of the sample, which has around 140,000 clones, approximately 93% seen once. Study-level results: Most donors were white British and more were female, and clonal diversity was possibly underestimated. Spike-wide vaccine-associated CD4 TCRs dominated at 160-218 and 743-854. Only six people who got AZD1222 tested seropositive at baseline.

As concerns this clone: As yet, its antigen is unknown.

The clonotype comes from an adult in good health. Sample: peripheral blood, taken on day 0 of MenACWY control vaccination. This chain links TRBV4-1 with TRBJ2-1; D ambiguous. The CDR3 loop is CASSRARDNEQFF. The CDR3 DNA reads TGCGCCAGCAGCAGGGCCCGGGACAATGAGCAGTTCTTC.